These 11 T cell receptor beta chains came from one sample sequenced in a study of blood T cell repertoires in COVID-19. The assay was immunoSEQ multiplex PCR, and TCRdb's table has in-frame clones only and misses some. Counted here are under 140,000 clones, more than 75% occurring once; the ten biggest clones make up approximately 3.4%. Specimen: peripheral blood. These receptors originate from a woman between 45 and 60 years old with acute or convalescent COVID-19.

The V gene is TRBV11-2, the J gene TRBJ2-1, with D possibly being TRBD2 (6 bases). Germline CDR1 and CDR2: SGHAT and FQNNGV. V lost 5 bases and J 4 bases, leaving 15 bases between the germline ends. The CDR3 is 15 amino acids. This CDR3 is CASSAPGLPYNEQFF. The DNA for the CDR3 is TGTGCCAGCAGCGCGCCGGGACTCCCTTACAATGAGCAGTTCTTC.

This chain joins TRBV7-6 and TRBJ2-2; D is possibly TRBD1 (5 bases). Germline V CDR1 and CDR2: SGHVS, FNYEAQ. The V gene lost 1 base and the J gene lost 4 bases, with 19 bases spanning the gap. The CDR3 has 18 amino acids. The CDR3 here is CASSLEGWGRKSTGELFF. The CDR3 DNA follows: TGTGCCAGCAGCTTAGAGGGGTGGGGCAGGAAGAGCACCGGGGAGCTGTTTTTT.

The chain couples TRBV28 to TRBJ1-3, with no clear D. The CDR3 covers 14 residues. Trimming cost V 5 bases and J 8 bases, with 16 bases left between them. Germline assignment: CDR1 MDHEN and CDR2 SYDVKM. Written as DNA, the CDR3 is TGTGCCAGCAGTCCTAAACCCCTGCCGCACACCATATATTTT. Residues: CASSPKPLPHTIYF. The complete variable domain, with remaining parts taken from reference TRBV28 and TRBJ1-3, reads DVKVTQSSRYLVKRTGEKVFLECVQDMDHENMFWYRQDPGLGLRLIYFSYDVKMKEKGDIPEGYSVSREKKERFSLILESASTNQTSMYLCASSPKPLPHTIYFGEGSWLTVV.

The chain carries TRBV10-2 and TRBJ2-3; TRBD2 aligns across 10 bases. Germline-derived CDR1 and CDR2 are WSHSY and SAAADI. V shed 9 bases, J shed 3 bases, and the junction held 9 bases outside the gene matches. This CDR3 spans 15 amino acids. CDR3 DNA: TGCGCCAGGGCAGGAGGACTAGCGGTGACAGATACGCAGTATTTT. Protein sequence: CARAGGLAVTDTQYF.

This chain joins TRBV2 and TRBJ1-1, with D tentatively TRBD1 (5 bases). V was shortened by 9 bases and J by 0 bases, with 14 bases between the two germline ends. In germline, CDR1 is SNHLY, CDR2 FYNNEI. CDR3 size: 14 residues. CDR3 sequence reads: CARGQGAMNTEAFF. The CDR3 DNA follows: TGTGCCAGGGGGCAGGGTGCCATGAACACTGAAGCTTTCTTT.

V gene TRBV24-1 combines with J gene TRBJ2-7, with 10 bases that match TRBD1. The length of the CDR3 is 15 residues. With V trimmed by 7 bases and J by 2 bases, 7 bases remained unmatched. The germline V gene encodes CDR1 KGHDR and CDR2 SFDVKD. Written as DNA, the CDR3 is TGTGCCACCAGCCCGACAGGGGGCAGGGCCTACGAGCAGTACTTC. Translation: CATSPTGGRAYEQYF.

The chain employs TRBV6-1 and TRBJ2-7; the D is unclear. Germline V gene lookup returns CDR1 MNHNS and CDR2 SASEGT. The CDR3 contains 15 residues. V shed 2 bases and J shed 2 bases, with 13 bases lying between them. This CDR3 reads CASSESPRRAYEQYF. The CDR3 nucleotides are TGTGCCAGCAGTGAATCCCCTAGACGTGCCTACGAGCAGTACTTC.

The chain is built from TRBV2 and TRBJ2-7; tentative D call: TRBD2 (6 bases). V was cut by 6 bases and J by 8 bases, with 11 bases left in between. In germline, CDR1 is SNHLY, CDR2 FYNNEI. The CDR3 has 11 residues. The CDR3 loop reads CASRRDSKQYF. CDR3 DNA: TGTGCCAGCAGGAGGGACTCTAAGCAGTACTTC.

On this clone itself: The same CDR3 arises from other DNA sequences in this sample as well. V gene TRBV12-3 or TRBV12-4 combines with J gene TRBJ2-7, with 7 bases that match TRBD1. V was clipped by 6 bases and J by 3 bases; unmatched bases: 2. This CDR3 has 12 residues. CDR3 region: CASSRQGYEQYF. The CDR3 nucleotides are TGTGCCAGCAGCCGACAGGGCTACGAGCAGTACTTC.

The chain links TRBV7-9 to TRBJ2-5, with D possibly being TRBD1 (5 bases). Germline V gene lookup returns CDR1 SEHNR and CDR2 FQNEAQ (reference sequence). Between the trimmed V and J ends, which lost 5 bases and 1 base, there was a span of 17 bases. CDR3 length: 16 residues. The CDR3 DNA reads TGTGCCAGCAGCCGAGAAGGGCAGGGCCCCCAAGAGACCCAGTACTTC. It yields the protein CASSREGQGPQETQYF.

The chain employs TRBV27 and TRBJ1-2, with 8 bases lining up with TRBD1. The V gene's germline CDR1 is MNHEY and CDR2 SMNVEV (reference sequence). V trimming: 5 bases; J trimming: 6 bases; junction bases outside the gene matches: 5. CDR3 size: 13 residues. As DNA, the CDR3 is TGTGCCAGCAGTCGACAGGGGTTCGATGGCTACACCTTC. Translating gives CASSRQGFDGYTF.